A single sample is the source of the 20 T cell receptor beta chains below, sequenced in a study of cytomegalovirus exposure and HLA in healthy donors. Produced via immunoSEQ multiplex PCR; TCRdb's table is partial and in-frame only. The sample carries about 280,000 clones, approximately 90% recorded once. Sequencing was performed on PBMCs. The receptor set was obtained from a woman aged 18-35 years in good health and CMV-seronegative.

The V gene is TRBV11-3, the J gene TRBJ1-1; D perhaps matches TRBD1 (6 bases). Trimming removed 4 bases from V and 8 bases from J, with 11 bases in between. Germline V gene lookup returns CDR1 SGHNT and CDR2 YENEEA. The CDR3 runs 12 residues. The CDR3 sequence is CASSSSTGEAFF. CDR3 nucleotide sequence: TGTGCCAGCAGCTCATCAACAGGGGAAGCTTTCTTT.

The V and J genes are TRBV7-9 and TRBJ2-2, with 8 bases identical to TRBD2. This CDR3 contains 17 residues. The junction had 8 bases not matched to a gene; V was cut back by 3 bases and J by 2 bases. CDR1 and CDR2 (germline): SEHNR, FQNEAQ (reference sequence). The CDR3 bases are TGTGCCAGCAGCTTCGCCACTAGCGGAGCAAACACCGGGGAGCTGTTTTTT. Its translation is CASSFATSGANTGELFF.

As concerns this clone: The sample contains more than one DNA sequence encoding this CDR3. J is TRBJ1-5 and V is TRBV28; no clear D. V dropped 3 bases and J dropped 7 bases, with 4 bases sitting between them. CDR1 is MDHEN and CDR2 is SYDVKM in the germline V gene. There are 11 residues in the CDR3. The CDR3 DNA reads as TGTGCCAGCAGTTTGAGGCAGCCCCAGCATTTT. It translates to CASSLRQPQHF.

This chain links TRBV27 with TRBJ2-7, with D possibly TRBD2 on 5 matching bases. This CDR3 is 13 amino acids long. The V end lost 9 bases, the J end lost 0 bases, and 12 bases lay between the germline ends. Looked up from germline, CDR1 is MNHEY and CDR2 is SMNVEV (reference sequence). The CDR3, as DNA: TGTGCCAGTCGTCCTAGCAGCTCCTACGAGCAGTACTTC. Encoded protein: CASRPSSSYEQYF.

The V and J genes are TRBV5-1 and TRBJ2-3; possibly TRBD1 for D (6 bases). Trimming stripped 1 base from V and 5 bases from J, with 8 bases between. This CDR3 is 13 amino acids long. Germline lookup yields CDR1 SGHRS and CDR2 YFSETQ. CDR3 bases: TGCGCCAGCAGCTTGAGAGGGGGAGATACGCAGTATTTT. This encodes CASSLRGGDTQYF.

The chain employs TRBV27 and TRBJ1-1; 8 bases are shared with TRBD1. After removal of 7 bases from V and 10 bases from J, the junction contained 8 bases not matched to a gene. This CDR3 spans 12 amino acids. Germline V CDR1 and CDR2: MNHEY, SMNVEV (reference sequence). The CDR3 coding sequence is TGTGCCAGCATCGGATCCGGGACAGGAGCTTTCTTT. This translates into CASIGSGTGAFF.

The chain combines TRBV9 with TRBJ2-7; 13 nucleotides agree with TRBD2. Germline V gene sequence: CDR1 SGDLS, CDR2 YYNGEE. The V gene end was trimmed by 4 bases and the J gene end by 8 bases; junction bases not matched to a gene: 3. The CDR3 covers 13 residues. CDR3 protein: CASSSGTSGKQYF. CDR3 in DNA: TGTGCCAGCAGCTCCGGGACTAGCGGGAAGCAGTACTTC.

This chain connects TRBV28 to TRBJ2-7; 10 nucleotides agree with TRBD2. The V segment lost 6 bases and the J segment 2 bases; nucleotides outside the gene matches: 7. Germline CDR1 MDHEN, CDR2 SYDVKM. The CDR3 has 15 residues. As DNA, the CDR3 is TGTGCCAGCAGGCCCACTAGCGGGGTACCCTACGAGCAGTACTTC. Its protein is CASRPTSGVPYEQYF.

CDR3 sequence: CASSSGTGGWGDTQYF. The CDR3, as DNA: TGTGCCAGCAGCTCGGGTACAGGGGGGTGGGGAGATACGCAGTATTTT. The rearrangement joins TRBV7-3 to TRBJ2-3, with 8 bases that match TRBD1. The ends lost 4 bases at V and 5 bases at J; junction bases unmatched: 11. The CDR3 loop spans 16 amino acids. The V gene's germline CDR1 is SGHTA and CDR2 FQGTGA.

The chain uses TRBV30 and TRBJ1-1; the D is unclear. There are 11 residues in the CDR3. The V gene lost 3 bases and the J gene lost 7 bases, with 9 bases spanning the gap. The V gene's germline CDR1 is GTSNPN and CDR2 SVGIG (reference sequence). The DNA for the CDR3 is TGTGCCTGGAGATCCTTAATTGAAGCTTTCTTT. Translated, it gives CAWRSLIEAFF. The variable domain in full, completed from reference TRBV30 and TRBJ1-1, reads SQTIHQWPATLVQPVGSPLSLECTVEGTSNPNLYWYRQAAGRGLQLLFYSVGIGQISSEVPQNLSASRPQDRQFILSSKKLLLSDSGFYLCAWRSLIEAFFGQGTRLTVV.

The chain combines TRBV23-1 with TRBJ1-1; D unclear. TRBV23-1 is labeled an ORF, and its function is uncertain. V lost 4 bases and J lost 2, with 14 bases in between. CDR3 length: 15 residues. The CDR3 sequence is CASSLLAQINTEAFF. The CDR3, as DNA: TGCGCCAGCAGTCTCCTGGCACAGATAAACACTGAAGCTTTCTTT.

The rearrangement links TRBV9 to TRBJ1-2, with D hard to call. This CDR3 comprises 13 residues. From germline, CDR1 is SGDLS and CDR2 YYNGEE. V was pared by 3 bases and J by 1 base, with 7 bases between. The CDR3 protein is CASSASFNYGYTF. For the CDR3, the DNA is TGTGCCAGCAGCGCCAGTTTTAACTATGGCTACACCTTC.

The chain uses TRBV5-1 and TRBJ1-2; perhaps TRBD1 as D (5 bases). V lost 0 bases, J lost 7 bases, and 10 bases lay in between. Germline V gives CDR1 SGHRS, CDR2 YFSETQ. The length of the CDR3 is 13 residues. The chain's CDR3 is CASSLAREGGYTF. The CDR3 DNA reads TGCGCCAGCAGCTTGGCCAGGGAGGGTGGCTACACCTTC. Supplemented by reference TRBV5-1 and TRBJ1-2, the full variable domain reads KAGVTQTPRYLIKTRGQQVTLSCSPISGHRSVSWYQQTPGQGLQFLFEYFSETQRNKGNFPGRFSGRQFSNSRSEMNVSTLELGDSALYLCASSLAREGGYTFGSGTRLTVV.

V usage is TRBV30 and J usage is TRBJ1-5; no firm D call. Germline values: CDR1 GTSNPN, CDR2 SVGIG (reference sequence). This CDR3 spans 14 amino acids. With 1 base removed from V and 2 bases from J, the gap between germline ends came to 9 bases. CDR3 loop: CAWSELRGNQPQHF. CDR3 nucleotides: TGTGCCTGGAGTGAACTGCGGGGCAATCAGCCCCAGCATTTT.

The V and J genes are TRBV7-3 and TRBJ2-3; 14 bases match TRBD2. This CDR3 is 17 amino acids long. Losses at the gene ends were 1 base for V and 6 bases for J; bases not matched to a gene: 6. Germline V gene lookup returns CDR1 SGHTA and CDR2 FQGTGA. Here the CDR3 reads CASSLKGTSGSPDTQYF. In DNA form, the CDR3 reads TGTGCCAGCAGCTTAAAGGGGACTAGCGGGAGCCCCGATACGCAGTATTTT.

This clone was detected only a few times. Here the CDR3 reads CASGDSYHQPQHF. The CDR3 DNA is TGTGCCAGCGGGGACAGTTACCATCAGCCCCAGCATTTT. This chain uses TRBV6-1 with TRBJ1-5; the match to TRBD1 covers 7 bases. Germline V gives CDR1 MNHNS, CDR2 SASEGT. The CDR3 has 13 residues. V was pared by 8 bases and J by 5 bases, with 6 bases of the junction left unmatched.

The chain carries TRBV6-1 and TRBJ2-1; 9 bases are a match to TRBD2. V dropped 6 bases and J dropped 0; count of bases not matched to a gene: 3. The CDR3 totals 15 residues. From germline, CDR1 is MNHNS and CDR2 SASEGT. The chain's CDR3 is CASRREGNSYNEQFF. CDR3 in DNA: TGTGCCAGCAGGCGGGAGGGAAACTCCTACAATGAGCAGTTCTTC.

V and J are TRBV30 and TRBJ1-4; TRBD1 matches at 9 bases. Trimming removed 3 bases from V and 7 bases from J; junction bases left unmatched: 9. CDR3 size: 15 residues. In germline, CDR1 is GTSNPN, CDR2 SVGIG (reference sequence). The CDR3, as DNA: TGTGCCTGGAGCACCCCCGGGACAGGGTCTGAAAAACTGTTTTTT. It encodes CAWSTPGTGSEKLFF. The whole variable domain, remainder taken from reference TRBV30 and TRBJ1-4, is SQTIHQWPATLVQPVGSPLSLECTVEGTSNPNLYWYRQAAGRGLQLLFYSVGIGQISSEVPQNLSASRPQDRQFILSSKKLLLSDSGFYLCAWSTPGTGSEKLFFGSGTQLSVL.

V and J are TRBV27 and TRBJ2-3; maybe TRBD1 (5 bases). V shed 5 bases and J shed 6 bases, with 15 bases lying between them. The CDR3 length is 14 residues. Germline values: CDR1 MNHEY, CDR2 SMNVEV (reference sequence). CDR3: CASSPLSSGDTQYF. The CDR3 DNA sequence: TGTGCCAGCAGTCCCCTCTCGTCAGGGGATACGCAGTATTTT.

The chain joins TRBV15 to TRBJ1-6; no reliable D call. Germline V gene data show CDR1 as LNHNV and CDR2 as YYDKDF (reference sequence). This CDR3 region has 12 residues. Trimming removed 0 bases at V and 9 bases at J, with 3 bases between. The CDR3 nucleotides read TGTGCCACCAGCAGAGAGAGTTCACCCCTCCACTTT. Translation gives CATSRESSPLHF.